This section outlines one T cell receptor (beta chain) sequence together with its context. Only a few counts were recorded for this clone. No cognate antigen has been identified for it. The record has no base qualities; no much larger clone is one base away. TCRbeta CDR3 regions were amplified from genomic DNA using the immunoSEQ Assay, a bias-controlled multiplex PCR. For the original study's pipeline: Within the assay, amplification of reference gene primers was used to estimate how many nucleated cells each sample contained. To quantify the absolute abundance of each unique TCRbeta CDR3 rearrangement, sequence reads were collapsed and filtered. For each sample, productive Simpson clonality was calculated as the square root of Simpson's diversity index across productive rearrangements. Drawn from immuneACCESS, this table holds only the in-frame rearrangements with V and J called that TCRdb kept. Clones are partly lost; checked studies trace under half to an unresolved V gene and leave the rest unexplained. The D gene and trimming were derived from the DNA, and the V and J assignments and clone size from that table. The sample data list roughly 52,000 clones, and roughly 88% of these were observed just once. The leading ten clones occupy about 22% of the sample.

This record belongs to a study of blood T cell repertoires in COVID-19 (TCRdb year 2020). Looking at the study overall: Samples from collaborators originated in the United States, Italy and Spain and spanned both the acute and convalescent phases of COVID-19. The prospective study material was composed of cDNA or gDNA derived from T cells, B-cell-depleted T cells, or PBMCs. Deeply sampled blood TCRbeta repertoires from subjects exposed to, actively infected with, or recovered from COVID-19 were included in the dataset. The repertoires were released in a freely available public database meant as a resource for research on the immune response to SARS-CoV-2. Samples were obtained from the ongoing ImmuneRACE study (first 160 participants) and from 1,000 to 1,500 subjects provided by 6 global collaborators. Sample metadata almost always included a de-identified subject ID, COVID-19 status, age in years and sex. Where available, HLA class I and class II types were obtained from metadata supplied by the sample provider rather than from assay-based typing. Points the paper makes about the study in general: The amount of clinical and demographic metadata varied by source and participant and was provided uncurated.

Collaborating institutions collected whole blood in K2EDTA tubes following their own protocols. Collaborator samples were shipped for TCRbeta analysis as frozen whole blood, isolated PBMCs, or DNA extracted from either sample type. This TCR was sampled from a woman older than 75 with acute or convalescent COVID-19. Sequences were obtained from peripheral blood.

The CDR3: CASSLEERGWVSQPQHF. At the DNA level, the sequence is TGTGCCAGCAGTTTAGAGGAGAGGGGGTGGGTGAGTCAGCCCCAGCATTTT. The rearrangement joined TRBV28 to TRBJ1-5, and possibly TRBD1, on 6 matching bases. The CDR3 starts with the cysteine, ends with the phenylalanine, and has 17 residues. Only the CDR3 part of the read is kept: 51 bases, read in frame from the first base. The V end loses 2 bases and the J end loses 6 bases, and a stretch of 20 bases separates them. CDR1 is given as MDHEN and CDR2 as SYDVKM, both from the germline V gene.